This T cell receptor (beta chain) was identified in a study of T cells expressing NK-cell markers. Study in general: Among eight sequenced donors, seven carried HCMV seropositivity while one was seronegative. General study points: The share of CD8+ T cells held by dominant NKG2C+ clonotypes was about 1.0-7.5% in several donors.

TCRdb reprocessed the 5' RACE reads, with one entry per CDR3 protein and no DNA. This sample's clone table lists 300,000 to 500,000 distinct CDR3 sequences. On this clonotype itself: The antigen remains unidentified.

CDR1 is ENHRY and CDR2 is SYGVKD in the germline V gene. This CDR3 spans 18 amino acids. The sequence derives from a woman aged 45-65 years in good health. This sequence joins TRBV10-3 and TRBJ1-5; TCRdb outputs TRBD1, but without DNA this stays unchecked. The sample comprised blood T cells: a sorted CD56 or NKG2C T cell subset, CD4+ or CD8+ T cells, or bulk PBMC T cells (not recorded which). The chain's CDR3 is CAIRGDRDGGVGNQPQHF.